The clone carrying this T cell receptor (beta chain) came up a few times. Data came from immunoSEQ multiplex PCR; TCRdb stores just in-frame clones and leaves some out. The sample consists of 50,000 to 70,000 clones, 70% to 90% of them appearing once. The data belong to a study of OX40 agonist ivuxolimab in advanced cancers. At the level of the study: As their treatment, patients were administered ivuxolimab, an agonistic anti-OX40 (CD134) antibody. A mean age of roughly 60 years, range roughly 23 to 79, was recorded, and over 65% were male.

Trimming took off 8 bases at V and 6 bases at J, with 13 bases between the two ends. The germline V gene encodes CDR1 MNHEY and CDR2 SVGAGI. The CDR3 extends over 12 amino acids. The rearrangement links TRBV6-5 to TRBJ1-1; D gene ambiguous. This sample comprised CD4+ or CD8+ T cells sorted from blood, obtained in a trial of the OX40 agonist ivuxolimab. This TCR derives from an adult with an advanced solid tumor such as melanoma, head and neck, liver or kidney cancer. In nucleotides, the CDR3 is TGTGCCAGCGGTGAGACGGAACCTGAAGCTTTCTTT. Translated: CASGETEPEAFF.